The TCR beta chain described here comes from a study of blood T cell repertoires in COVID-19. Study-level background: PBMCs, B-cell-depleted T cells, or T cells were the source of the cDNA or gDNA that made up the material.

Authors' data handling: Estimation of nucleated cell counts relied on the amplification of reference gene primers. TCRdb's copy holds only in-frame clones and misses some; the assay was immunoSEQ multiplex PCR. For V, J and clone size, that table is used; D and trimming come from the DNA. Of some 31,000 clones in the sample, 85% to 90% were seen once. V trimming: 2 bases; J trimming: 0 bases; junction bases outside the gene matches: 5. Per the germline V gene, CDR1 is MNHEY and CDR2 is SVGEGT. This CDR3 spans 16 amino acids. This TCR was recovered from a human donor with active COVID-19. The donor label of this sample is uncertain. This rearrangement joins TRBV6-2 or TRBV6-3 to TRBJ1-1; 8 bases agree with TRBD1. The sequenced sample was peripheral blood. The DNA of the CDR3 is TGTGCCAGCAGTTACGCCCGGACAGGGATGAACACTGAAGCTTTCTTT. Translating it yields CASSYARTGMNTEAFF.